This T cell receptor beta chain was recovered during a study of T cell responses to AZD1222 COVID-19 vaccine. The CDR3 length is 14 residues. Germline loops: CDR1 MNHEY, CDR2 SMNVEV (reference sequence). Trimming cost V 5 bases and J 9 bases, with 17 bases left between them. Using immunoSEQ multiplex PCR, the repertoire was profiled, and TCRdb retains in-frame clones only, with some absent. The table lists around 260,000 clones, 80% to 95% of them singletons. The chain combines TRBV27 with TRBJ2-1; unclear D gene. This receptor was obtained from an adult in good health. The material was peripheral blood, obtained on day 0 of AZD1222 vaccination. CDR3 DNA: TGTGCCAGCAGTCCGTCTCTAAGTATGGGTGAGCAGTTCTTC. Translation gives CASSPSLSMGEQFF.